This T cell receptor beta chain was profiled in a study of Graves' ophthalmopathy and Graves' hyperthyroidism. Study observations and caveats: Most clonotypes expanded in thyroid above 0.001 frequency were present in blood too.

At least ten counts were recorded for this clonotype. Its target is unknown. Trimming shortened V by 1 base and J by 3 bases, and 6 bases separated the two germline ends. This CDR3 spans 13 amino acids. Per the germline V gene, CDR1 is MGHRA and CDR2 is YSYEKL. Researchers took RNA transcripts and amplified TCR beta CDR3 regions from them. After a first-round RT-PCR with HTBI primers, a second-round multiplex PCR was run. Each CDR3 protein is one row after TCRdb ran MiXCR on the multiplex PCR reads. The profile covers about 590,000 distinct CDR3 sequences, with roughly 40% appearing a single time and about 4.1% taken by the ten largest. Each diagnosis was determined on the basis of clinical symptoms, serum thyroxine, TRAb, thyroid ultrasound and orbital computed tomography.

The source is an adult man with Graves' hyperthyroidism. Sequenced input: peripheral blood or thyroid tissue (not recorded which). J is TRBJ2-5 and V is TRBV4-1; no definite D call. CDR3: CASSQAVEETQYF. The CDR3 DNA sequence: TGCGCCAGCAGCCAAGCAGTCGAAGAGACCCAGTACTTC.